The source of this T cell receptor (beta chain) is a study of identical twins. TCRdb analysed the 5' RACE reads with MiXCR anew, one entry per CDR3 protein. Of about 890,000 distinct CDR3 sequences in the sample, approximately 13% were seen once. These records were also assigned to another study, of yellow fever vaccine responses in identical twins.

Sequencing was performed on PBMCs. This sequence was found in a woman between 18 and 29 years old in good health.

Here the CDR3 DNA reads TGTGCTAGTGGTGGGGGGACTAGCGGAGCCCCCACCGGGGAGCTGTTTTTT. It yields the protein CASGGGTSGAPTGELFF. The chain joins TRBV12-5 to TRBJ2-2, with TRBD2 matching over 11 bases. The CDR3 is 17 residues long. V trimming: 5 bases; J trimming: 4 bases; junction bases outside the gene matches: 9. Germline values: CDR1 LGHNT, CDR2 FRNRAP. The whole variable domain, filled in from reference TRBV12-5 and TRBJ2-2, reads DARVTQTPRHKVTEMGQEVTMRCQPILGHNTVFWYRQTMMQGLELLAYFRNRAPLDDSGMPKDRFSAEMPDATLATLKIQPSEPRDSAVYFCASGGGTSGAPTGELFFGEGSRLTVL.